This T cell receptor beta chain emerged from a study of CD8+ T cells in alopecia areata. Study context: Transfer of skin from 6-12-month-old C3H/HeJ graft donors with spontaneous alopecia was made to roughly 6-11-week-old female C3H/HeJ mice.

Overall study findings and caveats: Sequencing of scalp samples also includes resident alphabeta T cells from normal skin. Normal scalp had lower clonality than lesional scalp, with alopecia totalis/universalis lesions showing this most strongly.

This CDR3 comprises 15 residues. CDR1 is NNHNN, CDR2 SYGAGS, per germline (reference sequence). V dropped 3 bases and J dropped 4; count of bases not matched to a gene: 7. On the basis of CD4, CD8alpha, NKG2D, NKG2ACE and other markers, pooled cutaneous lymph node cells were sorted. Worth noting for this clone: The target antigen is unknown. Gene names refer to mouse genes. The read halts 4 residues ahead of the CDR3 end, with the missing end drawn from the germline J gene.

Isolated RNA was reverse transcribed into cDNA used as the sequencing template. Only in-frame clones appear in the TCRdb table, and some are missing; sequencing was by immunoSEQ multiplex PCR. The profile covers approximately 300,000 clones, none occurring a single time. V gene TRBV13-2 combines with J gene TRBJ1-1; 9 bases map to TRBD1. This receptor was identified in a C3H/HeJ mouse with alopecia areata. This strain's MHC haplotype is H2-k. The sequenced sample was CD4+ T cells sorted from a lymph node. CDR3 residues: CASGAPGTGFTEVFF. Incomplete CDR3 DNA: TGTGCCAGCGGTGCCCCCGGGACAGGGTTCACA.